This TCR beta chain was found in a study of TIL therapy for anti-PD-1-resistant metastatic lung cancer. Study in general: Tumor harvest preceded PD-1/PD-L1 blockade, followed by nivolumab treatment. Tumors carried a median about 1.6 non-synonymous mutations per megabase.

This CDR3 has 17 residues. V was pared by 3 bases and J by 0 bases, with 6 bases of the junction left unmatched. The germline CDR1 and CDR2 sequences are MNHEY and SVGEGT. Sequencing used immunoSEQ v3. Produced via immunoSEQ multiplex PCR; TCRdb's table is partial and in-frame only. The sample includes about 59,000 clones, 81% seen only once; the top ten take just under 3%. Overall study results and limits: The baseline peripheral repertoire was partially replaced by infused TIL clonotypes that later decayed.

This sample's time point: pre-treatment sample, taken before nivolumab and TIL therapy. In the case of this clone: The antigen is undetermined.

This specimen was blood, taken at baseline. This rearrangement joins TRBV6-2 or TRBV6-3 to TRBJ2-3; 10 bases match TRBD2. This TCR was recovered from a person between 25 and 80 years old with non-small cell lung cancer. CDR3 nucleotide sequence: TGTGCCAGCAGTTATACCGGACTAGCGGCGAGCACAGATACGCAGTATTTT. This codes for CASSYTGLAASTDTQYF.